This TCR beta chain was captured by sequencing in a study of T cell repertoires in ileal Crohn's disease. Whole-study findings and limits: Endoscopic recurrence occurred in every patient whose clonality exceeded 26.8%.

Libraries were prepared by immunoSEQ multiplex PCR; TCRdb keeps only in-frame clonotypes and omits some of them. The sample yields about 14,000 clones, 84% seen once. The CDR3 runs 14 residues. Germline V gives CDR1 MNHEY, CDR2 SVGAGI. The V gene lost 3 bases and the J gene lost 7 bases, with 13 bases spanning the gap. In regard to this clone: Its target is not known.

The sequence derives from an adult with Crohn's disease. The sample was ileal tissue. The rearrangement links TRBV6-5 to TRBJ1-5; D is unclear. The CDR3 spells CASSYRGIGQPQHF. In nucleotides, the CDR3 is TGTGCCAGCAGTTATCGGGGAATCGGGCAGCCCCAGCATTTT.